What follows describes a single T cell receptor (beta chain). This entry comes from a study of blood T cell repertoires in COVID-19. Turning to the study itself: The United States, Italy and Spain supplied acute and convalescent COVID-19 samples. The cDNA or gDNA used as material had been derived from T cells, B-cell-depleted T cells, or PBMCs.

Authors' data handling: Cell counts per sample came from amplifying reference gene primers. Assay used: immunoSEQ multiplex PCR; TCRdb lists only in-frame clones, some missing. The V and J calls and clone size come from that table; D and trimming were worked out from the DNA. The sample includes 90,000 to 120,000 clones, approximately 83% of them seen just once. Germline V gene lookup returns CDR1 LGHNT and CDR2 FRNRAP. The CDR3 runs 13 residues. Trimming stripped 7 bases from V and 1 base from J, with 10 bases between. The receptor was derived from a woman aged 80 or older with active or convalescent COVID-19. V is TRBV12-5 and J is TRBJ1-1, with D perhaps TRBD1 (6 bases). The specimen sequenced was peripheral blood. CDR3 loop: CASAFRGNTEAFF. Written as DNA, the CDR3 is TGTGCTAGTGCTTTCAGGGGGAACACTGAAGCTTTCTTT.